Described below is a single T cell receptor beta chain sequence and its context. Its antigen is currently unknown. Libraries were prepared by immunoSEQ multiplex PCR; TCRdb keeps only in-frame clonotypes and omits some of them. The sample has about 1,500,000 clones; around 97% are singletons. These data come from a study of shared clonotypes between healthy human individuals. Findings of the study overall: Naive subsets generally exceeded memory subsets in estimated richness. Relative to clonotypes present in all four donors, those not shared had lower generation probabilities. Investigators expected sequencing depth to affect clonotype sharing among donors. Clonotype sharing across a handful of donors was observed for approximately 5% of naive CD4 clonotypes.

The receptor's source is a man aged 25 to 45 in good health. Sequenced material: naive CD4+ T cells sorted from blood. Subset indicated: CD45RA+ positively selected.

The CDR3 reads CASSTGLAELGYNEQFF. The CDR3 bases are TGCGCCAGCAGCACGGGACTAGCGGAGCTGGGGTACAATGAGCAGTTCTTC. The chain has TRBV5-1 and TRBJ2-1; 11 bases fit TRBD2. From germline, CDR1 is SGHRS and CDR2 YFSETQ. The CDR3 consists of 17 residues. The ends lost 4 bases at V and 4 bases at J; junction bases unmatched: 10.